Each of the 19 T cell receptor beta chains below was sequenced from the same sample in a study of cytomegalovirus exposure and HLA in healthy donors. 60 Vbeta and 13 Jbeta primers were used in PCR. TCRdb keeps only in-frame clones here, not all; method: immunoSEQ multiplex PCR. This table holds fewer than 150,000 clones, 77% found once. Sequencing was performed on PBMCs. The source is a human donor in good health.

The V call is TRBV18, the J call TRBJ1-5; 11 bases fit TRBD1. V gave up 4 bases and J gave up 6 bases; unmatched junction bases: 8. The CDR3 length is 16 residues. Germline CDR1 is KGHSH and CDR2 is LQKENI. In DNA form, the CDR3 reads TGTGCCAGCTCACACCCGGACAGGGGGCGCGGTCAGCCCCAGCATTTT. Protein product: CASSHPDRGRGQPQHF.

The genes are TRBV7-9 and TRBJ1-2; D uncertain. Trimming removed 1 base at V and 6 bases at J, with 15 bases between. The germline V gene has CDR1 SEHNR and CDR2 FQNEAQ (reference sequence). The CDR3 runs to 15 residues. CDR3 nucleotide sequence: TGTGCCAGCAGCTTAGGGGGAGGTGGAGCGGATGGCTACACCTTC. Protein product: CASSLGGGGADGYTF.

Concerning this clone: Other DNA sequences from this sample encode an identical CDR3 as well. This chain uses TRBV23-1 with TRBJ1-5; D call uncertain. TRBV23-1 is identified as an open reading frame with a role that is uncertain. The V and J ends lost 6 bases and 2 bases respectively, with 17 bases between them. This CDR3 contains 16 residues. DNA of the CDR3: TGCGCCAGCAGCCAGATTCGGGGTTGGGGCAATCAGCCCCAGCATTTT. Its protein product is CASSQIRGWGNQPQHF.

The chain carries TRBV6-5 and TRBJ2-1; a weak D match, TRBD2 (6 bases). V dropped 5 bases and J dropped 6 bases, with 17 bases sitting between them. CDR1 is MNHEY, CDR2 SVGAGI, per germline. The CDR3 extends over 15 amino acids. CDR3 region: CASSTRDSLGNEQFF. The CDR3 DNA follows: TGTGCCAGCAGTACCCGGGACTCGTTAGGCAATGAGCAGTTCTTC.

This clone was seen a handful of times. The V call is TRBV18, the J call TRBJ1-3; D remains unclear. The CDR3 is 14 amino acids. V dropped 2 bases and J dropped 3 bases, with 8 bases sitting between them. CDR1 KGHSH and CDR2 LQKENI come from the germline V gene. CDR3 loop: CASSPGQVGNTIYF. CDR3 bases: TGTGCCAGCTCACCAGGGCAGGTTGGAAACACCATATATTTT.

The rearrangement joins TRBV4-1 to TRBJ2-6; D unclear. This CDR3 is 17 amino acids long. V was clipped by 0 bases and J by 0 bases, with 9 bases between them. Per germline, CDR1 MGHRA and CDR2 YSYEKL. Here the CDR3 reads CASSQDWPGSGANVLTF. CDR3 in DNA: TGCGCCAGCAGCCAAGATTGGCCGGGCTCTGGGGCCAACGTCCTGACTTTC.

This chain links TRBV18 with TRBJ1-2; 8 bases are shared with TRBD1. Germline V gene lookup returns CDR1 KGHSH and CDR2 LQKENI. The CDR3 runs 14 residues. V lost 3 bases and J lost 6; bases outside the gene matches: 6. This CDR3 is CASSPYPGGDGYTF. CDR3 bases: TGTGCCAGCTCACCTTACCCAGGGGGCGATGGCTACACCTTC. The variable domain in full, completed from reference TRBV18 and TRBJ1-2, reads NAGVMQNPRHLVRRRGQEARLRCSPMKGHSHVYWYRQLPEEGLKFMVYLQKENIIDESGMPKERFSAEFPKEGPSILRIQQVVRGDSAAYFCASSPYPGGDGYTFGSGTRLTVV.

The chain is built from TRBV19 and TRBJ1-5; tentatively, D is TRBD1 (5 bases). This CDR3 spans 15 amino acids. Germline loops: CDR1 LNHDA, CDR2 SQIVND (reference sequence). Trimming pared 3 bases from V and 2 bases from J, leaving 11 bases between. CDR3 sequence reads: CASSMAGDGNQPQHF. The DNA for the CDR3 is TGTGCCAGTAGTATGGCGGGGGATGGCAATCAGCCCCAGCATTTT.

The chain combines TRBV15 with TRBJ1-1, with D perhaps TRBD1 (5 bases). Trimming shortened V by 9 bases and J by 4 bases, and 21 bases separated the two germline ends. CDR1 LNHNV and CDR2 YYDKDF come from the germline V gene (reference sequence). This CDR3 has 15 residues. Here the CDR3 reads CATGRGGAGGTEAFF. The CDR3 coding sequence is TGTGCCACGGGACGAGGCGGGGCGGGAGGCACTGAAGCTTTCTTT. Variable domain in full (rest from reference TRBV15 and TRBJ1-1): DAMVIQNPRYQVTQFGKPVTLSCSQTLNHNVMYWYQQKSSQAPKLLFHYYDKDFNNEADTPDNFQSRRPNTSFCFLDIRSPGLGDTAMYLCATGRGGAGGTEAFFGQGTRLTVV.

The V call is TRBV19, the J call TRBJ2-7, with TRBD2 matching over 12 bases. Judging by the DNA end, TRBJ2-1 fits better; the J call may be wrong. The V gene's germline CDR1 is LNHDA and CDR2 SQIVND (reference sequence). The CDR3 covers 17 residues. The CDR3 region is CASSILKGLAGGNEQFF. The DNA for the CDR3 is TGTGCCAGTAGTATTCTAAAAGGTCTAGCGGGAGGGAATGAGCAGTTCTTC.

Worth noting for this clone: The same CDR3 arises from other DNA sequences in this sample as well. The chain uses TRBV7-9 and TRBJ1-1, with D perhaps matching TRBD1 (5 bases). This CDR3 spans 14 amino acids. Deletions cut 2 bases from V and 5 bases from J, with 12 bases between. The germline CDR1 and CDR2 sequences are SEHNR and FQNEAQ (reference sequence). The CDR3 DNA follows: TGTGCCAGCAGCTTATTGCAGGGCGGTACTGAAGCTTTCTTT. It codes for CASSLLQGGTEAFF.

The gene calls are TRBV6-5 and TRBJ2-7, with 10 bases fitting TRBD1. The CDR3 is 15 amino acids. Germline CDR1 is MNHEY and CDR2 is SVGAGI. Trimming took 6 bases from V and 6 from J; bases not matched to a gene: 11. The CDR3, as DNA: TGTGCCAGCAGCGACGCCGGGACAGGGGTAGGCGAGCAGTACTTC. This gives the protein CASSDAGTGVGEQYF.

The chain uses TRBV5-1 and TRBJ2-7; TRBD2 matches at 8 bases. Germline CDR1 reads SGHRS; CDR2 reads YFSETQ. There are 15 residues in the CDR3. V dropped 1 base and J dropped 3; count of bases not matched to a gene: 6. The CDR3 DNA follows: TGCGCCAGCAGCTTGTTGGTTGGGACTAGCTACGAGCAGTACTTC. This gives the protein CASSLLVGTSYEQYF.

The chain combines TRBV10-3 with TRBJ1-3; 10 nucleotides match TRBD1. The CDR3 is 15 amino acids. Germline V gene sequence: CDR1 ENHRY, CDR2 SYGVKD. Losses at the gene ends were 6 bases for V and 3 bases for J; bases not matched to a gene: 5. For the CDR3, the DNA is TGTGCCATCAGAGCCGGGACAGGGGTTGGAAACACCATATATTTT. Translation gives CAIRAGTGVGNTIYF.

This sequence joins TRBV6-5 and TRBJ1-2, with 12 bases matching TRBD1. CDR1 is MNHEY, CDR2 SVGAGI, per germline. The CDR3 covers 15 residues. J was trimmed by 7 bases and V by 5 bases; bases with no gene match: 8. As DNA, the CDR3 is TGTGCCAGCAGTGCACCGGGACAGGGGGCGGGTGGCTACACCTTC. Translating gives CASSAPGQGAGGYTF.

J is TRBJ1-4 and V is TRBV28, with TRBD1 matching over 7 bases. Germline CDR1 MDHEN, CDR2 SYDVKM. With 2 bases clipped from V and 8 bases from J, the junction kept 5 bases outside the gene matches. There are 14 residues in the CDR3. CDR3 region: CASSLTGVGEKLFF. In DNA form, the CDR3 reads TGTGCCAGCAGTTTAACAGGGGTGGGAGAAAAACTGTTTTTT.

This clone was seen only a few times. The V and J genes are TRBV28 and TRBJ2-2; 16 bases are shared with TRBD2. The CDR3 covers 20 residues. Germline CDR1 MDHEN, CDR2 SYDVKM. V lost 5 bases to trimming and J lost 7 bases; unmatched junction nucleotides: 16. The CDR3, as DNA: TGTGCCAGCAGTCCAGGGACTAGCGGGAGGGTTGGTTTCTCTGGCGGGGAGCTGTTTTTT. This sequence encodes CASSPGTSGRVGFSGGELFF.

The chain couples TRBV11-2 to TRBJ1-6, with 7 bases aligning to TRBD1. The CDR3 consists of 15 residues. Germline assignment: CDR1 SGHAT and CDR2 FQNNGV. J lost 6 bases, V lost 4 bases, and 6 bases had no gene match. The CDR3 sequence is CASSSHRGGNSPLHF. The DNA of the CDR3 is TGTGCCAGCAGCTCACACAGGGGAGGTAATTCACCCCTCCACTTT. Drawing the rest from reference TRBV11-2 and TRBJ1-6, the complete variable domain is EAGVAQSPRYKIIEKRQSVAFWCNPISGHATLYWYQQILGQGPKLLIQFQNNGVVDDSQLPKDRFSAERLKGVDSTLKIQPAKLEDSAVYLCASSSHRGGNSPLHFGNGTRLTVT.

This sequence joins TRBV9 and TRBJ1-1; D gene unclear. Between the trimmed V and J ends, which lost 3 bases and 0 bases, there was a span of 3 bases. The germline V gene has CDR1 SGDLS and CDR2 YYNGEE. This CDR3 spans 12 amino acids. CDR3 sequence (DNA): TGTGCCAGCAGCGCGGTGAACACTGAAGCTTTCTTT. This translates into CASSAVNTEAFF.